This TCR beta chain comes out of a study of CD8+CD57+ T cells in acquired aplastic anemia. It was genomic DNA that served as the template for profiling TCR beta VDJ and CDR3. TCRdb redid the calling of the reads with MiXCR, one entry per CDR3 protein. The data show 220,000 or so distinct CDR3 sequences, with about 62% seen just once and about three fifths held by the top ten. This clonotype was observed a few times. Germline V gene lookup returns CDR1 SGHVS and CDR2 FQNEAQ. V gave up 7 bases and J gave up 4 bases, with 10 bases separating them. The CDR3 has 12 amino acids. Sequenced patients had shown CD8+CD57+ cell expansion by flow cytometry.

The TCR sequence derives from a human donor with aplastic anemia. Specimen: sorted CD4+, CD8+, or CD8+CD57+ T cells (not recorded which) from PBMCs. This sequence joins TRBV7-8 and TRBJ2-5, with a tentative D call TRBD2 (5 bases). The CDR3 nucleotides are TGTGCCAGCATGAGGGTTCGAGAGACCCAGTACTTC. As protein: CASMRVRETQYF.